The 15 T cell receptor beta chains below were found in one sample sequenced in a study of T cell repertoires in cytomegalovirus infection. In TCRdb, the reads were re-called with MiXCR into one record per CDR3 protein. The data hold roughly 920,000 distinct CDR3 sequences, with approximately 32% observed a single time. The antigens of these receptors remain unknown. Sequencing was performed on cultured CD8+ T cells from PBMCs, taken from culture after CMV antigen stimulation. These receptors originate from a human donor in good health (CMV status not recorded). Some clones in this sample may be carry-over from other donors' samples.

This clonotype showed up just a few times. The V call is TRBV12-3 or TRBV12-4, the J call TRBJ2-3; maybe TRBD1 (6 bases). Trimming left V 6 bases short and J 3 bases short, with 13 bases between. The CDR3 is 14 amino acids. CDR3 protein: CASSSIGQTDTQYF. CDR3 bases: TGTGCCAGCAGCTCTATTGGACAGACAGATACGCAGTATTTT.

This chain links TRBV9 with TRBJ1-1; TRBD1 matches at 7 bases. CDR1 SGDLS and CDR2 YYNGEE come from the germline V gene. Germline trimming cut 1 base from V and 5 bases from J; bases unmatched to any gene: 8. There are 15 residues in the CDR3. CDR3: CASSVTSTGSTEAFF. The DNA for the CDR3 is TGTGCCAGCAGCGTAACCTCGACAGGGAGTACTGAAGCTTTCTTT.

The chain combines TRBV7-9 with TRBJ2-1; 11 bases map to TRBD2. J was trimmed by 4 bases and V by 4 bases; bases with no gene match: 6. The CDR3 sequence is 16 residues long. CDR1 is SEHNR, CDR2 FQNEAQ, per germline (reference sequence). The CDR3 region has the DNA TGTGCCAGCAGCTATATGCTAGCGGGGGGTTACAATGAGCAGTTCTTC. Encoded protein: CASSYMLAGGYNEQFF.

This clonotype showed up many times. This chain links TRBV7-6 with TRBJ2-3; D is unresolved. The V gene lost 2 bases and the J gene lost 1 base, with 13 bases spanning the gap. This CDR3 contains 16 residues. The germline CDR1 and CDR2 sequences are SGHVS and FNYEAQ. In DNA, the CDR3 is TGTGCCAGCAGCTTAAGCCTCCGCCGGGGCACAGATACGCAGTATTTT. It yields the protein CASSLSLRRGTDTQYF.

This clonotype was counted only a few times. The chain employs TRBV20-1 and TRBJ1-2; D may be TRBD1 (6 bases). Germline V CDR1 and CDR2: DFQATT, SNEGSKA (reference sequence). With 0 bases removed from V and 4 bases from J, the gap between germline ends came to 15 bases. The CDR3 contains 15 residues. Here the CDR3 DNA reads TGCAGTGCTAGAGATCCAGGGGCCAAATTCTATGGCTACACCTTC. Its protein is CSARDPGAKFYGYTF.

The genes are TRBV7-9 and TRBJ1-6, with TRBD1 as a possible D gene (6 bases). The V and J ends lost 5 bases and 4 bases respectively, with 15 bases between them. The CDR3 covers 16 residues. Per the germline V gene, CDR1 is SEHNR and CDR2 is FQNEAQ (reference sequence). The CDR3 is CASSPDSGVYNSPLHF. The CDR3 coding sequence is TGTGCCAGCAGCCCGGACAGTGGGGTTTATAATTCACCCCTCCACTTT.

The chain employs TRBV9 and TRBJ2-5; 7 bases map to TRBD2. CDR3 size: 14 residues. The V segment lost 1 base and the J segment 5 bases; nucleotides outside the gene matches: 5. In germline, CDR1 is SGDLS, CDR2 YYNGEE. The CDR3 nucleotides are TGTGCCAGCAGCGTAACGGGAGGAAGTGAGACCCAGTACTTC. Its protein is CASSVTGGSETQYF.

The sample holds one count of this clonotype. The V call is TRBV19, the J call TRBJ1-5; D remains unclear. The germline gives CDR1 LNHDA, CDR2 SQIVND (reference sequence). The CDR3 contains 13 residues. Trimming removed 3 bases at V and 5 bases at J, with 8 bases between. CDR3 coding DNA: TGTGCCAGTAGTATGGACTGGTATCAGCCCCAGCATTTT. Translation: CASSMDWYQPQHF.

The chain combines TRBV6-2 or TRBV6-3 with TRBJ1-1, with 7 nucleotides matching TRBD1. With V trimmed by 10 bases and J by 3 bases, 14 bases remained unmatched. Germline CDR1 and CDR2: MNHEY and SVGEGT. The length of the CDR3 is 15 residues. The CDR3 here is CATSHRGSLYTEAFF. In DNA form, the CDR3 reads TGTGCCACTTCGCACAGGGGATCCTTATACACTGAAGCTTTCTTT.

This clonotype was recorded a few times. This chain links TRBV6-2 or TRBV6-3 with TRBJ2-1, with TRBD2 matching over 7 bases. Trimming removed 4 bases from V and 7 bases from J; junction bases left unmatched: 7. The CDR3 is 14 residues long. Germline V lookup: CDR1 MNHEY, CDR2 SVGEGT. CDR3 amino acids: CASSSREGGNEQFF. The CDR3 region has the DNA TGTGCCAGCAGTTCCCGAGAGGGAGGGAATGAGCAGTTCTTC.

This clonotype occurred many times. The chain combines TRBV5-1 with TRBJ1-1; no reliable D call. CDR1 and CDR2 from the germline V gene are SGHRS and YFSETQ. Trimming left V 0 bases short and J 1 base short, with 7 bases between. This CDR3 is built from 14 residues. In nucleotides, the CDR3 is TGCGCCAGCAGCTTGGTTCCAGAGAACACTGAAGCTTTCTTT. It yields the protein CASSLVPENTEAFF.

The rearrangement links TRBV29-1 to TRBJ2-7, with a tentative D call TRBD2 (5 bases). CDR1 SQVTM and CDR2 ANQGSEA come from the germline V gene. The V gene lost 1 base and the J gene lost 2 bases, with 6 bases spanning the gap. CDR3 length: 12 amino acids. DNA for the CDR3: TGCAGCGTTGAAGGAGGGCCCTACGAGCAGTACTTC. Its translation is CSVEGGPYEQYF.

V usage is TRBV14 and J usage is TRBJ1-1; tentative D call: TRBD1 (6 bases). CDR1 is SGHDN, CDR2 FVKESK, per germline. The CDR3 runs to 14 residues. Trimming stripped 1 base from V and 4 bases from J, with 10 bases between. The DNA for the CDR3 is TGTGCCAGCAGCCAAGCAGGCAGGGGCACTGAAGCTTTCTTT. It encodes CASSQAGRGTEAFF.

This chain uses TRBV27 with TRBJ2-7; TRBD1 agrees at 10 bases. V lost 2 bases and J lost 6; bases outside the gene matches: 7. This CDR3 has 15 amino acids. Germline V lookup: CDR1 MNHEY, CDR2 SMNVEV (reference sequence). The CDR3 nucleotides read TGTGCCAGCAGTTTAACGCCCGGGACAGGGGCCGAGCAGTACTTC. As protein: CASSLTPGTGAEQYF.

This clonotype showed up many times. The chain has TRBV7-2 and TRBJ2-3, with 9 positions matching TRBD1. CDR3 length: 15 amino acids. CDR1 is SGHTA, CDR2 FQGNSA, per germline. V shed 5 bases, J shed 1 base, and the junction held 4 bases outside the gene matches. The CDR3 reads CASSARDRGTDTQYF. The DNA of the CDR3 is TGTGCCAGCAGCGCCCGGGACAGGGGCACAGATACGCAGTATTTT.